This record looks at one TCR beta chain sequence and its context. Its target antigen remains unknown. No much larger clone exists at a distance of one base, and base qualities are not known. This entry belongs to a study of T-cell reconstitution after alpha-beta-depleted transplantation in children listed by TCRdb under 2016. Regarding the research as a whole: T-cell immune reconstitution after TCRalphabeta/CD19-depleted allogeneic hematopoietic cell transplantation in children was quantitatively tracked in the study by means of TCR repertoire profiling.

The library was built by means of PCR. These reads were obtained on an Illumina HiSeq 2500. TCR libraries were prepared with molecular barcoding, using unique molecular identifiers to normalize TCRbeta repertoire quantification. The raw public reads went through TCRdb reprocessing: fastp at Q25, MiXCR clone calling, in-frame beta chains kept. Rows merge per CDR3 protein into single entries with the most common DNA and genes. Here the sample has under 250,000 distinct CDR3 sequences; around 25% occur a single time. The ten biggest clones cover more than 4.5% of the sample. The research as a whole found: In some patients, the high TCRbeta diversity seen at day 60 was put down to recipient T cells and intrathymic progenitors that had survived conditioning. Hyperexpanded clone frequencies declined over subsequent months; after one year, T-cell counts and TCRbeta diversity were mostly attributed to newly produced T cells. The apparently early alphabetaT-cell count recovery about two months after transplant was reportedly dependent on only several hundred rapidly expanded clones derived from non-depleted graft cells.

The junction carries 14 bases between V and J, which are trimmed by 6 bases and 6 bases respectively. As encoded in the germline V gene (reference sequence), CDR1 is SEHNR while CDR2 is FQNEAQ. From the cysteine up to the phenylalanine, the CDR3 has a length of 14 residues. This entry keeps only the CDR3 DNA: 42 bases, framed from base 1. The treatment or condition label here, explained by the study, means: allogeneic hematopoietic cell transplantation with graft depleted of TCRalphabeta T cells and CD19 B cells. The children who served as transplant recipients had been given grafts of TCRalphabeta/CD19-depleted allogeneic hematopoietic cells.

The TCR sequence derives from a female patient aged 2-10 years who had a stem cell transplant for congenital amegakaryocytic thrombocytopenia, so the T cells may come from the graft donor. Recombination joined TRBV7-9 with TRBJ1-4; there is no confident call for the D gene. The source material was PBMCs, mostly from graft donor cells, sampled 360 days after TCRalphabeta/CD19-depleted stem cell transplant. The nucleotide sequence is given as TGTGCCAGCAGTAAAGGTTGGGCGGATGAAAAACTGTTTTTT. This gives the protein CASSKGWADEKLFF.